What follows are 21 T cell receptor beta chains derived from one specimen sequenced in a study of T-cell reconstitution after alpha-beta-depleted transplantation in children. Unique molecular identifiers tagged the TCRbeta library. One entry per CDR3 protein results from TCRdb running MiXCR on the PCR reads. Counted here are around 400,000 distinct CDR3 sequences, about 20% occurring once; the ten biggest clones make up around 4%. The sequenced sample was PBMCs from the stem cell graft donor, obtained from the stem cell graft. Receptors were obtained from a human donor who donated a stem cell graft to a child with acute myeloid leukemia.

This clonotype was seen more than once but under ten times. The chain combines TRBV12-3 or TRBV12-4 with TRBJ2-5, with 10 bases fitting TRBD1. The CDR3 runs 13 residues. Germline trimming cut 8 bases from V and 5 bases from J; bases unmatched to any gene: 5. The CDR3 bases are TGTGCCAGCCGACAGGGGGCGCGCGAGACCCAGTACTTC. As protein: CASRQGARETQYF.

The gene calls are TRBV20-1 and TRBJ2-1; tentatively, D is TRBD1 or TRBD2 (6 bases each). The V end was cut by 3 bases, the J end by 6 bases, with 18 bases between. The CDR3 is 15 amino acids. Per germline, CDR1 DFQATT and CDR2 SNEGSKA (reference sequence). CDR3 amino acids: CSARTRAGGGNEQFF. In DNA, the CDR3 is TGCAGTGCTAGGACCCGAGCCGGAGGGGGCAATGAGCAGTTCTTC.

The chain joins TRBV6-2 or TRBV6-3 to TRBJ2-1; maybe TRBD2 (5 bases). Between the trimmed V and J ends, which lost 2 bases and 9 bases, there was a span of 8 bases. This CDR3 region has 12 residues. CDR1 is MNHEY and CDR2 is SVGEGT in the germline V gene. The CDR3 protein is CASSYRAVEQFF. CDR3 sequence (DNA): TGTGCCAGCAGTTACCGAGCGGTTGAGCAGTTCTTC.

The DNA for the CDR3 is TGTGCCAGCAGCTTAGCGCTGGGGCCCCTGTTGGGCTATGGCTACACCTTC. This sequence encodes CASSLALGPLLGYGYTF. The V gene is TRBV11-1, the J gene TRBJ1-2; perhaps TRBD1 as D (5 bases). The CDR3 is 17 amino acids. From germline, CDR1 is SGHAT and CDR2 FQDESV (reference sequence). Trimming removed 0 bases at V and 4 bases at J, with 18 bases between. Variable domain in full (rest from reference TRBV11-1 and TRBJ1-2): EAEVAQSPRYKITEKSQAVAFWCDPISGHATLYWYRQILGQGPELLVQFQDESVVDDSQLPKDRFSAERLKGVDSTLKIQPAELGDSAMYLCASSLALGPLLGYGYTFGSGTRLTVV.

This clonotype was detected a few times. The chain carries TRBV2 and TRBJ2-1, with TRBD2 matching 8 bases. CDR1 SNHLY and CDR2 FYNNEI come from the germline V gene. V trimming: 10 bases; J trimming: 9 bases; junction bases outside the gene matches: 8. CDR3 length equals 12 residues. The CDR3 bases are TGTGCCATCCTCGGGGGGGGCGGTGAGCAGTTCTTC. It specifies CAILGGGGEQFF.

V usage is TRBV9 and J usage is TRBJ1-4, with D uncertain. V shed 6 bases and J shed 7 bases, with 10 bases lying between them. Germline CDR1 reads SGDLS; CDR2 reads YYNGEE. This CDR3 is built from 12 residues. CDR3 in DNA: TGTGCCAGCACTTTACCCAGTGAAAAACTGTTTTTT. Protein: CASTLPSEKLFF.

This chain connects TRBV12-3 or TRBV12-4 to TRBJ1-1, with unresolved D. This CDR3 comprises 13 residues. Trimming removed 3 bases at V and 4 bases at J, with 9 bases between. CDR3 region: CASSLKISTEAFF. For the CDR3, the DNA is TGTGCCAGCAGTTTGAAGATCTCCACTGAAGCTTTCTTT.

This clonotype was recorded many times. The gene calls are TRBV15 and TRBJ2-7; weak D call: TRBD1 (6 bases). CDR3 length: 14 amino acids. CDR1 and CDR2 from the germline V gene are LNHNV and YYDKDF (reference sequence). V was trimmed by 2 bases and J by 4 bases, leaving 12 bases between them. The CDR3 sequence is CATSRRDTAYEQYF. CDR3 bases: TGTGCCACCAGCAGACGGGACACGGCTTACGAGCAGTACTTC.

This clonotype was seen a handful of times. The chain links TRBV11-2 to TRBJ2-1; TRBD2 matches 7 bases. Germline loops: CDR1 SGHAT, CDR2 FQNNGV. The trim removed 1 base at V and 12 bases at J, leaving 6 bases unmatched. There are 13 residues in the CDR3. This chain's CDR3 is CASSLGGRALQFF. The CDR3 DNA reads as TGTGCCAGCAGCTTAGGAGGGAGGGCCCTGCAGTTCTTC.

This clonotype was recorded many times. This chain connects TRBV29-1 to TRBJ1-2; TRBD1 aligns across 7 bases. V shed 5 bases, J shed 12 bases, and the junction held 15 bases outside the gene matches. The CDR3 totals 13 residues. Germline V gene data show CDR1 as SQVTM and CDR2 as ANQGSEA. The CDR3 DNA is TGCAGCGTTAGAGGACAGCAAGAGGGGGCGGACACCTTC. As protein: CSVRGQQEGADTF.

This clonotype occurred many times. CDR3 sequence: CASSLEPSSYNEQFF. CDR3 bases: TGTGCCAGCAGTTTGGAGCCAAGCTCCTACAATGAGCAGTTCTTC. The chain links TRBV12-3 or TRBV12-4 to TRBJ2-1; no clear D gene. Trimming shortened V by 3 bases and J by 0 bases, and 9 bases separated the two germline ends. This CDR3 spans 15 amino acids.

The chain joins TRBV12-3 or TRBV12-4 to TRBJ2-3, with TRBD2 matching over 11 bases. The CDR3 covers 15 residues. Trimming at V came to 1 base and at J to 4 bases, leaving 1 base not matched to a gene. CDR3 protein: CASSLVAGGSDTQYF. As DNA, the CDR3 is TGTGCCAGCAGTTTAGTAGCGGGAGGGTCAGATACGCAGTATTTT.

This clonotype was seen ten or more times. This sequence joins TRBV20-1 and TRBJ2-7, with TRBD1 matching over 7 bases. CDR1 and CDR2 (germline): DFQATT, SNEGSKA (reference sequence). V gave up 3 bases and J gave up 2 bases; unmatched junction bases: 7. The CDR3 sequence is 14 residues long. The CDR3 region has the DNA TGCAGTGCTAGCCGGGACAGCACCACCTACGAGCAGTACTTC. It encodes CSASRDSTTYEQYF.

This clonotype was detected many times. The V and J genes are TRBV29-1 and TRBJ2-7, with 9 bases aligning to TRBD1. The CDR3 is made up of 13 amino acids. With V trimmed by 3 bases and J by 4 bases, 4 bases remained unmatched. Germline CDR1 is SQVTM and CDR2 is ANQGSEA. The CDR3 coding sequence is TGCAGCGTTGAGGACAGGGGAAGGTACGAGCAGTACTTC. Translation gives CSVEDRGRYEQYF.

The chain links TRBV5-6 to TRBJ1-5; D not resolved. Per germline, CDR1 SGHDT and CDR2 YYEEEE. This CDR3 contains 16 residues. Deletions cut 5 bases from V and 3 bases from J, with 18 bases between. The DNA for the CDR3 is TGTGCCAGCAGGTTGCTCAACCGGGCCTTCAATCAGCCCCAGCATTTT. Its translation: CASRLLNRAFNQPQHF. Variable domain in full (rest from reference TRBV5-6 and TRBJ1-5): DAGVTQSPTHLIKTRGQQVTLRCSPKSGHDTVSWYQQALGQGPQFIFQYYEEEERQRGNFPDRFSGHQFPNYSSELNVNALLLGDSALYLCASRLLNRAFNQPQHFGDGTRLSIL.

The chain employs TRBV20-1 and TRBJ1-1; no clear D gene. Germline V gene sequence: CDR1 DFQATT, CDR2 SNEGSKA (reference sequence). The V end lost 1 base, the J end lost 6 bases, and 12 bases lay between the germline ends. This CDR3 has 13 residues. CDR3 in DNA: TGCAGTGCTAGAGTTCTGGGTGTGGCTGAAGCTTTCTTT. Protein product: CSARVLGVAEAFF.

The V gene is TRBV7-3, the J gene TRBJ2-1; 7 bases line up with TRBD2. This CDR3 is built from 15 residues. Germline V gene sequence: CDR1 SGHTA, CDR2 FQGTGA. After removal of 5 bases from V and 4 bases from J, the junction contained 8 bases not matched to a gene. The CDR3 DNA sequence: TGTGCCAGCAGCCTCCGGGACTACAAATACAATGAGCAGTTCTTC. It yields the protein CASSLRDYKYNEQFF.

This clonotype was seen at least ten times. V usage is TRBV20-1 and J usage is TRBJ2-1; TRBD2 matches at 11 bases. The CDR3 totals 14 residues. V dropped 6 bases and J dropped 9; count of bases not matched to a gene: 10. Germline loops: CDR1 DFQATT, CDR2 SNEGSKA (reference sequence). Here the CDR3 reads CSATLLAGVVEQFF. The CDR3 nucleotides are TGCAGTGCAACACTACTAGCGGGGGTCGTTGAGCAGTTCTTC.

There are a few counts of this clonotype. The V gene is TRBV12-3 or TRBV12-4, the J gene TRBJ2-1; the match to TRBD2 covers 11 bases. The CDR3 extends over 15 amino acids. The V gene end was trimmed by 6 bases and the J gene end by 2 bases; junction bases not matched to a gene: 3. CDR3 coding DNA: TGTGCCAGCAGCGGGACTAGCGGCCCCTACAATGAGCAGTTCTTC. Translating it yields CASSGTSGPYNEQFF.

This clonotype was observed many times. The V gene is TRBV12-3 or TRBV12-4, the J gene TRBJ1-1, with no clear D. CDR3 length: 14 residues. Trimming cost V 3 bases and J 1 base, with 9 bases left between them. The CDR3 nucleotides are TGTGCCAGCAGTTTGGCCTATTCGAACACTGAAGCTTTCTTT. The encoded protein is CASSLAYSNTEAFF.

The genes are TRBV29-1 and TRBJ2-2, with 12 positions matching TRBD1. CDR3 size: 16 residues. Germline loops: CDR1 SQVTM, CDR2 ANQGSEA. The J segment lost 4 bases and the V segment lost 3 bases, leaving 6 bases of the junction unmatched. The CDR3 DNA reads as TGCAGCGTTGATTGGGGACAGGGGGCAATCACCGGGGAGCTGTTTTTT. Translated, it gives CSVDWGQGAITGELFF.